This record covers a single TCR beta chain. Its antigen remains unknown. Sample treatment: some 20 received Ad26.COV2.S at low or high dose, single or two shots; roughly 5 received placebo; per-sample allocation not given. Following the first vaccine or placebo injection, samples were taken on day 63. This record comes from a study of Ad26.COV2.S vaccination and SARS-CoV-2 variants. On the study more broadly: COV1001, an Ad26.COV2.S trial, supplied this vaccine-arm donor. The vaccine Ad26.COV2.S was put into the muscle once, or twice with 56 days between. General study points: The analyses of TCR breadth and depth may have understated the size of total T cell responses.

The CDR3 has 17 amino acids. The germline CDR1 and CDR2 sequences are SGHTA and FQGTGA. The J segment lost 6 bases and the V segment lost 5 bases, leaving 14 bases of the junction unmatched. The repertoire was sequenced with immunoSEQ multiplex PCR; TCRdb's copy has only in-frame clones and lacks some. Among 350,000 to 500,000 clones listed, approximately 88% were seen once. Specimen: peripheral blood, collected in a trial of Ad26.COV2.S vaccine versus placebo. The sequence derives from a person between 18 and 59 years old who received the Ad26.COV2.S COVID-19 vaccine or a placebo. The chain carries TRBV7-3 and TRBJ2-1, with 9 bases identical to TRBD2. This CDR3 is CASSPVGSGGDINEQFF. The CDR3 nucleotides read TGTGCCAGCAGCCCCGTGGGTAGCGGGGGTGATATCAATGAGCAGTTCTTC.